This TCR beta chain was found in a study of shared clonotypes between healthy human individuals. From germline, CDR1 is MNHNY and CDR2 SVGAGI (reference sequence). This CDR3 comprises 15 residues. V lost 7 bases and J 0 bases, leaving 10 bases between the germline ends. Profiling relied on immunoSEQ multiplex PCR, and the TCRdb table lists in-frame clones only, not all of them. The sample has over 1.5 million clones; 95% to 99% are singletons. Sequencing input: naive CD4+ T cells sorted from blood. As for subset: CD45RA+ positively selected. The clonotype comes from a man younger than 45 in good health. The V call is TRBV6-6, the J call TRBJ2-6; tentatively, D is TRBD2 (5 bases). The DNA for the CDR3 is TGTGCCAGCACCAGGAGCGGCTCTGGGGCCAACGTCCTGACTTTC. Amino acid sequence: CASTRSGSGANVLTF.